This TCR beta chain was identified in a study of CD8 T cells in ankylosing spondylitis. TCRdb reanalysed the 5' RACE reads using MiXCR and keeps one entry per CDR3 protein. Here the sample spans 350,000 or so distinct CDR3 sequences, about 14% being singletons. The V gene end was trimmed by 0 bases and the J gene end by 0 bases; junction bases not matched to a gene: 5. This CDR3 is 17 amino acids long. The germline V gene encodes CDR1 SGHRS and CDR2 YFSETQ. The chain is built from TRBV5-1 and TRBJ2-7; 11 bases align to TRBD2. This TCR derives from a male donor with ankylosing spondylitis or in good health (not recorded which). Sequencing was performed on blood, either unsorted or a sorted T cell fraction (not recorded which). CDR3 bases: TGCGCCAGCAGCTTGGTGGCTAGCGGGGGGCACTCCTACGAGCAGTACTTC. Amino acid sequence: CASSLVASGGHSYEQYF.